The T cell receptor beta chain described here comes from a study of cytomegalovirus exposure and HLA in healthy donors. Germline assignment: CDR1 LGHNA and CDR2 YSLEER. This CDR3 has 15 amino acids. Vbeta (60) and Jbeta (13) primers were used in the PCR. The data were produced by immunoSEQ multiplex PCR, yet TCRdb's version contains in-frame clones alone and is incomplete. The top ten hold roughly 4.5% of the sample, which has some 150,000 clones, 74% seen once. The chain joins TRBV4-3 to TRBJ2-5; 7 bases are a match to TRBD2. The J call may be incorrect, as the DNA end agrees better with TRBJ2-7. The TCR sequence derives from a man younger than 35 in good health and CMV-seropositive. The sample taken for sequencing was PBMCs. The CDR3 region has the DNA TGCGCCAGCAGCCAAGATAGGTTCGGGGAGGGCGAGCAGTACTTC. This codes for CASSQDRFGEGEQYF.